This T cell receptor (beta chain) appears in the sequencing data of a study of blood T cell repertoires in COVID-19. The overall study: Samples representing acute and convalescent COVID-19 were sourced from the United States, Italy and Spain. T cells, B-cell-depleted T cells, or PBMCs supplied cDNA or gDNA.

In the original processing: Cell counts per sample came from amplifying reference gene primers. Sequencing used immunoSEQ multiplex PCR; TCRdb keeps in-frame clones, though not all of them. V, J and clone size are taken as reported in that table, and D and trimming were inferred from the DNA itself. The sample lists 99,000 or so clones; about 91% were seen once. V dropped 5 bases and J dropped 2 bases, with 6 bases sitting between them. Germline-derived CDR1 and CDR2 are SGHTA and FQGNSA. CDR3 length: 12 residues. The TCR was taken from a human donor in a cohort sampled during active COVID-19. The specimen sequenced was peripheral blood. The chain links TRBV7-2 to TRBJ1-2; D not certain. CDR3 bases: TGTGCCAGCAGCCAACTCAACTATGGCTACACCTTC. Amino acid sequence: CASSQLNYGYTF.